A single sample gave rise to the 19 T cell receptor beta chains below, sequenced in a study of long-term antiretroviral therapy in people with HIV. Run at survey level, the immunoSEQ assay was version v3.0. The assay was immunoSEQ multiplex PCR, and TCRdb's table has in-frame clones only and misses some. The table records around 35,000 clones, more than 60% of them present only once. Sequences were derived from unsorted PBMCs, sampled 3.1 years after starting antiretroviral therapy. Receptors were obtained from a woman aged 45 to 65 with HIV.

This chain uses TRBV23-1 with TRBJ2-3; tentatively, D is TRBD2 (5 bases). TRBV23-1 is filed as an ORF, its function uncertain. V lost 0 bases, J lost 3 bases, and 7 bases lay in between. The CDR3 runs 14 residues. CDR3 in amino acids: CASSQSTGTDTQYF. CDR3 coding DNA: TGCGCCAGCAGTCAATCGACGGGGACAGATACGCAGTATTTT.

A single count supports this clone. The rearrangement joins TRBV29-1 to TRBJ1-1; D might be TRBD1 (6 bases). Germline V CDR1 and CDR2: SQVTM, ANQGSEA. The CDR3 covers 12 residues. V dropped 5 bases and J dropped 1 base, with 8 bases sitting between them. The CDR3 DNA sequence: TGCAGCGTTTTGACAGGGAACACTGAAGCTTTCTTT. Its translation: CSVLTGNTEAFF. Drawing the rest from reference TRBV29-1 and TRBJ1-1, the complete variable domain is SAVISQKPSRDICQRGTSLTIQCQVDSQVTMMFWYRQQPGQSLTLIATANQGSEATYESGFVIDKFPISRPNLTFSTLTVSNMSPEDSSIYLCSVLTGNTEAFFGQGTRLTVV.

This clone came up a few times. This chain connects TRBV9 to TRBJ1-2; D remains unclear. The V and J ends lost 4 bases and 2 bases respectively, with 6 bases between them. The CDR3 runs to 12 residues. Germline CDR1 and CDR2: SGDLS and YYNGEE. The CDR3, as DNA: TGTGCCAGCAGCCCAGTCAACTATGGCTACACCTTC. The encoded protein is CASSPVNYGYTF. Based on the CDR3 plus reference TRBV9 and TRBJ1-2, the full variable domain is DSGVTQTPKHLITATGQRVTLRCSPRSGDLSVYWYQQSLDQGLQFLIQYYNGEERAKGNILERFSAQQFPDLHSELNLSSLELGDSALYFCASSPVNYGYTFGSGTRLTVV.

The chain joins TRBV2 to TRBJ2-2; 7 positions match TRBD2. Germline assignment: CDR1 SNHLY and CDR2 FYNNEI. With V trimmed by 11 bases and J by 5 bases, 8 bases remained unmatched. CDR3 length: 13 amino acids. The CDR3 region has the DNA TGTGCCGGAAGCGGGGTTGGGACCGGGGAGCTGTTTTTT. This encodes CAGSGVGTGELFF.

V and J are TRBV5-6 and TRBJ2-7, with D hard to call. There are 13 residues in the CDR3. Germline assignment: CDR1 SGHDT and CDR2 YYEEEE. With 0 bases removed from V and 5 bases from J, the gap between germline ends came to 9 bases. The CDR3: CASSLAGRHEQYV. In DNA form, the CDR3 reads TGTGCCAGCAGCTTGGCCGGGCGACACGAGCAGTACGTC.

The V call is TRBV11-2, the J call TRBJ2-5; tentatively, D is TRBD2 (6 bases). Germline V gene sequence: CDR1 SGHAT, CDR2 FQNNGV. The ends were cut back, 5 bases at V and 4 bases at J, with 20 bases in the middle. The CDR3 is 16 amino acids. CDR3 bases: TGTGCCAGCAGCCCCAAATCGAGGACTAACCCAGAGACCCAGTACTTC. This codes for CASSPKSRTNPETQYF.

The DNA of the CDR3 is TGTGCCAGTAGTATTTGGGGTACGGACGAGCAGTACTTC. As protein: CASSIWGTDEQYF. This chain joins TRBV19 and TRBJ2-7; D unclear. V was trimmed by 3 bases and J by 5 bases, leaving 11 bases between them. Germline lookup yields CDR1 LNHDA and CDR2 SQIVND (reference sequence). The CDR3 extends over 13 amino acids. The full variable domain, completed using reference TRBV19 and TRBJ2-7, is DGGITQSPKYLFRKEGQNVTLSCEQNLNHDAMYWYRQDPGQGLRLIYYSQIVNDFQKGDIAEGYSVSREKKESFPLTVTSAQKNPTAFYLCASSIWGTDEQYFGPGTRLTVT.

This clone has just one count. The V call is TRBV30, the J call TRBJ1-5; D not certain. The V gene's germline CDR1 is GTSNPN and CDR2 SVGIG (reference sequence). This CDR3 spans 13 amino acids. Trimming pared 2 bases from V and 0 bases from J, leaving 5 bases between. In DNA, the CDR3 is TGTGCCTGGAGTTCGAATAGCAATCAGCCCCAGCATTTT. This codes for CAWSSNSNQPQHF.

The rearrangement links TRBV28 to TRBJ1-1; D remains ambiguous. Deletions cut 10 bases from V and 5 bases from J, with 17 bases between. There are 13 residues in the CDR3. The germline V gene encodes CDR1 MDHEN and CDR2 SYDVKM. This CDR3 reads CAIHQTWDTEAFF. The CDR3 DNA sequence: TGTGCCATCCACCAAACATGGGATACTGAAGCTTTCTTT.

The chain recombines TRBV30 with TRBJ2-6; unclear D gene. V was pared by 1 base and J by 0 bases, with 7 bases between. Germline CDR1 is GTSNPN and CDR2 is SVGIG (reference sequence). This CDR3 contains 15 residues. The CDR3 DNA follows: TGTGCCTGGAGTGGCGGCTACTCTGGGGCCAACGTCCTGACTTTC. As protein: CAWSGGYSGANVLTF.

This clone was counted a few times. This chain connects TRBV2 to TRBJ1-2, with TRBD1 as a possible D gene (5 bases). In germline, CDR1 is SNHLY, CDR2 FYNNEI. Between the trimmed V and J ends, which lost 5 bases and 5 bases, there was a span of 9 bases. The CDR3 length is 12 residues. This CDR3 reads CASSPRVYGYTF. The CDR3 DNA follows: TGTGCCAGCAGTCCCAGGGTTTATGGCTACACCTTC.

This chain uses TRBV4-1 with TRBJ2-1; 14 bases map to TRBD2. This CDR3 has 18 residues. The J segment lost 7 bases and the V segment lost 4 bases, leaving 12 bases of the junction unmatched. The germline V gene has CDR1 MGHRA and CDR2 YSYEKL. The CDR3 is CASSPKRLAGGSRNEQFF. As DNA, the CDR3 is TGCGCCAGCAGCCCCAAGAGACTAGCGGGGGGGTCTAGAAATGAGCAGTTCTTC.

The rearrangement links TRBV29-1 to TRBJ2-7, with 7 positions matching TRBD1. The CDR3 has 11 amino acids. V was clipped by 7 bases and J by 2 bases; unmatched bases: 2. Per germline, CDR1 SQVTM and CDR2 ANQGSEA. CDR3 DNA sequence: TGCAGCGGCGGACAGGCCTACGAGCAGTACTTC. This gives the protein CSGGQAYEQYF.

The V call is TRBV4-1, the J call TRBJ1-6; D unresolved. Germline assignment: CDR1 MGHRA and CDR2 YSYEKL. This CDR3 has 15 residues. Trimming left V 0 bases short and J 3 bases short, with 6 bases between. The CDR3 DNA sequence: TGCGCCAGCAGCCAAGACTCAGGCTATAATTCACCCCTCCACTTT. Translating it yields CASSQDSGYNSPLHF.

The sample holds one count of this clone. The chain recombines TRBV30 with TRBJ1-2; D unresolved. Trimming stripped 4 bases from V and 6 bases from J, with 12 bases between. The germline V gene encodes CDR1 GTSNPN and CDR2 SVGIG (reference sequence). The CDR3 consists of 12 residues. This CDR3 is CAWTRGPDGYTF. CDR3 in DNA: TGTGCCTGGACCAGAGGACCTGATGGCTACACCTTC.

This clone was counted only a few times. The V call is TRBV13, the J call TRBJ2-2, with 13 bases that match TRBD2. Looked up from germline, CDR1 is PRHDT and CDR2 is FYEKMQ (reference sequence). The CDR3 spans 16 residues. V gave up 6 bases and J gave up 4 bases; unmatched junction bases: 5. The CDR3 DNA is TGTGCCAGCAGTCCAGGGACTAGCGGGACCACCGGGGAGCTGTTTTTT. Translation: CASSPGTSGTTGELFF.

In its sample, this clone was seen once. This chain links TRBV7-8 with TRBJ2-3, with 11 positions matching TRBD2. This CDR3 has 18 residues. Germline lookup yields CDR1 SGHVS and CDR2 FQNEAQ. J was trimmed by 4 bases and V by 1 base; bases with no gene match: 10. In DNA, the CDR3 is TGTGCCAGCAGCTTAGGTGGAGTAGCGGGGGGGCGGTCAGATACGCAGTATTTT. Amino acids: CASSLGGVAGGRSDTQYF.

CDR3 residues: CASSLIDSPNTGELFF. Written as DNA, the CDR3 is TGTGCCAGCAGCTTAATCGACAGCCCGAACACCGGGGAGCTGTTTTTT. This chain connects TRBV11-2 to TRBJ2-2, with a weak D call TRBD1 (5 bases). CDR3 length: 16 residues. Germline loops: CDR1 SGHAT, CDR2 FQNNGV. The V gene lost 2 bases and the J gene lost 0 bases, with 10 bases spanning the gap.

The rearrangement uses TRBV2 and TRBJ2-2; D uncertain. The V end was cut by 4 bases, the J end by 3 bases, with 6 bases between. The CDR3 spans 13 residues. The V gene's germline CDR1 is SNHLY and CDR2 FYNNEI. The chain's CDR3 is CASSARYTGELFF. In nucleotides, the CDR3 is TGTGCCAGCAGTGCGAGATACACCGGGGAGCTGTTTTTT.